The clone carrying this T cell receptor beta chain was counted many times. Its antigen is as yet unknown. This sample is part of a study of Graves' ophthalmopathy and Graves' hyperthyroidism. Regarding the study as a whole: Among expanded thyroid clonotypes above 0.001 frequency, most also occurred in blood.

Transcripts of RNA were the source for amplifying TCR beta CDR3 regions. After a first-round RT-PCR with HTBI primers, a second-round multiplex PCR was run. Each CDR3 protein gets one entry after TCRdb re-called the multiplex PCR reads with MiXCR. The data hold over 450,000 distinct CDR3 sequences, with 13% to 15% observed a single time. Ophthalmopathy donors showed moderate-to-severe activity, CAS ≥3, NOSPECS ≥4 and a duration under 3 months. A diagnosis was made from clinical symptoms together with serum thyroxine, TRAb, thyroid ultrasound and orbital computed tomography. The PBMCs had their origin in about 9.7 ml of fresh peripheral blood. The CDR3 runs 13 residues. V lost 6 bases and J lost 6, with 15 bases in between. Germline-derived CDR1 and CDR2 are MNHNS and SASEGT.

V gene TRBV6-1 combines with J gene TRBJ2-7, with D uncertain. The sample comprised blood. The clonotype comes from a woman aged 25 to 39 with Graves' ophthalmopathy. Written as DNA, the CDR3 is TGTGCCAGCAGCGATCTTCTGGGGTTCGAGCAGTACTTC. It yields the protein CASSDLLGFEQYF.